This is a list of T cell receptor beta chains from one sample in a study of blood T cells in healthy people across ages. TCRdb called the 5' RACE reads again in MiXCR, with one record for every CDR3 protein. The sample holds nearly 1 million distinct CDR3 sequences, about 51% seen once. Sequencing was done on a sample of blood. The origin of the receptors is a woman in her sixties in good health. Each CDR3 is given with its conserved first and last residue. The D gene is left open where the match is weak. Size tells how often a clone was seen (once, few, many) or the class of an expanded clone, and some rows leave it out.

CDR3 DNA: TGTGCCAGCAGCTTCCAGCGGCTAAACAATGAGCAGTTCTTC; CDR3 protein: CASSFQRLNNEQFF; V gene: TRBV7-2; D gene: .; J gene: TRBJ2-1; clone size: .
CDR3 DNA: TGTGCCAGCAGCCTAAGCGGGACTGGGTACAATGAGCAGTACTTC; CDR3 protein: CASSLSGTGYNEQYF; V gene: TRBV16; D gene: TRBD2; J gene: TRBJ2-5; clone size: .
CDR3 DNA: TGTGCCAGCGACCGGGACAGCTACGAGCAGTACTTC; CDR3 protein: CASDRDSYEQYF; V gene: TRBV7-9; D gene: TRBD1; J gene: TRBJ2-7; clone size: .
CDR3 DNA: TGCAGCGTTGTCCCAGGGATCGGCTATGGCTACACCTTC; CDR3 protein: CSVVPGIGYGYTF; V gene: TRBV29-1; D gene: .; J gene: TRBJ1-2; clone size: few
CDR3 DNA: TGTGCCAGCAGTCCGCCTTCCGGGGACCTTAAAGAGACCCAGTACTTC; CDR3 protein: CASSPPSGDLKETQYF; V gene: TRBV6-2/TRBV6-3; D gene: .; J gene: TRBJ2-5; clone size: few
CDR3 DNA: TGTGCCATCAGTGCAGGGGGGACCTATGGCTACACCTTC; CDR3 protein: CAISAGGTYGYTF; V gene: TRBV10-3; D gene: TRBD1; J gene: TRBJ1-2; clone size: few
CDR3 DNA: TGTGCCACCAGCAGTGCCCTATTCCGGCAGCCGACCTACGAGCAGTACTTC; CDR3 protein: CATSSALFRQPTYEQYF; V gene: TRBV15; D gene: .; J gene: TRBJ2-7; clone size: .
CDR3 DNA: TGTGCCCGGGGCGGCACTTTCACAGATACGCAGTATTTT; CDR3 protein: CARGGTFTDTQYF; V gene: TRBV30; D gene: .; J gene: TRBJ2-3; clone size: few
CDR3 DNA: TGCAGTGCTAGAGATCGACTAGCGGGAGGGCCTTCGTATGTCCAGTTCTTC; CDR3 protein: CSARDRLAGGPSYVQFF; V gene: TRBV20-1; D gene: TRBD2; J gene: TRBJ2-1; clone size: .
CDR3 DNA: TGTGTCACCAGTGAAACCGGCGGGGGCTACGAGCAGTACTTC; CDR3 protein: CVTSETGGGYEQYF; V gene: TRBV24-1; D gene: TRBD2; J gene: TRBJ2-7; clone size: .
CDR3 DNA: TGTGCCAGCAGCTTAAGGCGGATTTCCCTCCAAGAGACCCAGTACTTC; CDR3 protein: CASSLRRISLQETQYF; V gene: TRBV7-9; D gene: .; J gene: TRBJ2-5; clone size: few
CDR3 DNA: TGCAGTGCTAGATTGGACAGGGGGTACGAGCAGTACTTC; CDR3 protein: CSARLDRGYEQYF; V gene: TRBV20-1; D gene: TRBD1; J gene: TRBJ2-7; clone size: .
CDR3 DNA: TGTGCCAGCAGGGAAGAGGGCAGGAGATATGGCTACACCTTC; CDR3 protein: CASREEGRRYGYTF; V gene: TRBV7-9; D gene: .; J gene: TRBJ1-2; clone size: few
CDR3 DNA: TGTGCCAGCCGTCTAGCGGTGTCCTACGAGCAGTACTTC; CDR3 protein: CASRLAVSYEQYF; V gene: TRBV27; D gene: TRBD2; J gene: TRBJ2-7; clone size: .
CDR3 DNA: TGTGCCAGTAGTCTAAGACCCGGGACTGGGTATTACGAGCAGTACTTC; CDR3 protein: CASSLRPGTGYYEQYF; V gene: TRBV19; D gene: .; J gene: TRBJ2-7; clone size: .
CDR3 DNA: TGTGCCTGGAGTGGTGGCGGAGGGAAGCAGTACTTC; CDR3 protein: CAWSGGGGKQYF; V gene: TRBV30; D gene: .; J gene: TRBJ2-7; clone size: .
CDR3 DNA: TGCAGTGCTCGACCCAGCGCGAGGCGGGAGCAGTACTTC; CDR3 protein: CSARPSARREQYF; V gene: TRBV20-1; D gene: .; J gene: TRBJ2-7; clone size: .
CDR3 DNA: TGCAGCGTTGACCCCACAGGCGCCCCCACAGATACGCAGTATTTT; CDR3 protein: CSVDPTGAPTDTQYF; V gene: TRBV29-1; D gene: .; J gene: TRBJ2-3; clone size: .
CDR3 DNA: TGCGCCAGCAGCCAAGTTCTGTTCCTAGCGGGAGGCGGTGATACAGATACGCAGTATTTT; CDR3 protein: CASSQVLFLAGGGDTDTQYF; V gene: TRBV4-3; D gene: TRBD2; J gene: TRBJ2-3; clone size: .
CDR3 DNA: TGTGCCAGCAGCAAATGGAGGGGTGGTCTCGCCTATCAGCCCCAGCATTTT; CDR3 protein: CASSKWRGGLAYQPQHF; V gene: TRBV21-1; D gene: .; J gene: TRBJ1-5; clone size: .
CDR3 DNA: TGTGCCAGCTTGGCGGATTCCTACAATGAGCAGTTCTTC; CDR3 protein: CASLADSYNEQFF; V gene: TRBV2; D gene: .; J gene: TRBJ2-1; clone size: .
CDR3 DNA: TGTGCCAGCAGTTTGAGAGGACAGGGTTCTTCTTGCGAGCAGTACTTC; CDR3 protein: CASSLRGQGSSCEQYF; V gene: TRBV27; D gene: TRBD1; J gene: TRBJ2-7; clone size: .
CDR3 DNA: TGTGCCAGCAGCCAAGATTGGGGGGCGGGGAATGAAAAACTGTTTTTT; CDR3 protein: CASSQDWGAGNEKLFF; V gene: TRBV4-2; D gene: .; J gene: TRBJ1-4; clone size: .
CDR3 DNA: TGCAGCATTTTTAAACAGGGCTCCTACGAGCAGTACTTC; CDR3 protein: CSIFKQGSYEQYF; V gene: TRBV29-1; D gene: .; J gene: TRBJ2-7; clone size: .
CDR3 DNA: TGTGCCAGCAGTCTCCACCGGGGAGGGCCCGAGCAGTACTTC; CDR3 protein: CASSLHRGGPEQYF; V gene: TRBV12-3/TRBV12-4; D gene: TRBD2; J gene: TRBJ2-7; clone size: few
CDR3 DNA: TGTGCCAGCGGATTCTTCCTAGCGGGAGGGGGGGCCAAAAACATTCGGTACTTC; CDR3 protein: CASGFFLAGGGAKNIRYF; V gene: TRBV7-2; D gene: TRBD2; J gene: TRBJ2-7; clone size: .
CDR3 DNA: TGTGCCAGCAGCTACCAGAGTGAGCAGTTCTTC; CDR3 protein: CASSYQSEQFF; V gene: TRBV5-4; D gene: .; J gene: TRBJ2-1; clone size: .
CDR3 DNA: TGTGCCAGCAGCCGGTCCGGGACAGCCTATGGCTACACCTTC; CDR3 protein: CASSRSGTAYGYTF; V gene: TRBV7-9; D gene: TRBD1; J gene: TRBJ1-2; clone size: .
CDR3 DNA: TGTGCCAGCAGTAGGCAGGGGCCCAATCAGCCCCAGCATTTT; CDR3 protein: CASSRQGPNQPQHF; V gene: TRBV12-3/TRBV12-4; D gene: .; J gene: TRBJ1-5; clone size: .
CDR3 DNA: TGCAGCGTTGGGACCTGGGGAAACACTGAAGCTTTCTTT; CDR3 protein: CSVGTWGNTEAFF; V gene: TRBV29-1; D gene: .; J gene: TRBJ1-1; clone size: .
CDR3 DNA: TGTGCCAGCAGCGGAGACGGGGGGAAGACCCAGTACTTC; CDR3 protein: CASSGDGGKTQYF; V gene: TRBV7-2; D gene: TRBD2; J gene: TRBJ2-5; clone size: .
CDR3 DNA: TGTGCCAGCAGACCTAGGCAGGGAAGCCACGAGCAGTACTTC; CDR3 protein: CASRPRQGSHEQYF; V gene: TRBV12-3/TRBV12-4; D gene: .; J gene: TRBJ2-7; clone size: .
CDR3 DNA: TGCGCCAGCAGCTTGGCAGCGGGGACCCCCTACGAGCAGTACTTC; CDR3 protein: CASSLAAGTPYEQYF; V gene: TRBV5-1; D gene: TRBD2; J gene: TRBJ2-7; clone size: few
CDR3 DNA: TGTGCCATCAGTCCGGGACTAGCGGGAATAAGCACAGATACGCAGTATTTT; CDR3 protein: CAISPGLAGISTDTQYF; V gene: TRBV10-3; D gene: TRBD2; J gene: TRBJ2-3; clone size: .
CDR3 DNA: TGCAGCGTTGAGGTCGGAAACTACGAGCAGTACTTC; CDR3 protein: CSVEVGNYEQYF; V gene: TRBV29-1; D gene: .; J gene: TRBJ2-7; clone size: few
CDR3 DNA: TGCAGTGCTCGAAAACCGGGACAGGGGGCTTGGATCGAGACCCAGTACTTC; CDR3 protein: CSARKPGQGAWIETQYF; V gene: TRBV20-1; D gene: TRBD1; J gene: TRBJ2-5; clone size: .
CDR3 DNA: TGTGCCAGCAGCCAAGAAAGGCATACAGGCCTAGCCTACGAGCAGTACTTC; CDR3 protein: CASSQERHTGLAYEQYF; V gene: TRBV14; D gene: .; J gene: TRBJ2-7; clone size: .
CDR3 DNA: TGTGCCTGCAGTGAATCGTACGGGTGGGCTCCCTACGAGCAGTACTTC; CDR3 protein: CACSESYGWAPYEQYF; V gene: TRBV6-1; D gene: .; J gene: TRBJ2-7; clone size: .
CDR3 DNA: TGCGCCAGCAGCGTAACTAGCGGGAGTTTCAATGAGCAGTTCTTC; CDR3 protein: CASSVTSGSFNEQFF; V gene: TRBV5-1; D gene: TRBD2; J gene: TRBJ2-1; clone size: once
CDR3 DNA: TGCGCCAGCAGCCAAGCTCCCGGGACGAGGTACCGCGAGCAGTACTTC; CDR3 protein: CASSQAPGTRYREQYF; V gene: TRBV4-1; D gene: .; J gene: TRBJ2-7; clone size: few
CDR3 DNA: TGTGCCACCAGTGGGGCCGTAGCGGGCTCCTACAATGAGCAGTTCTTC; CDR3 protein: CATSGAVAGSYNEQFF; V gene: TRBV24-1; D gene: TRBD2; J gene: TRBJ2-1; clone size: .
CDR3 DNA: TGTGCCAGCAGTGGGCGACAGACCGGGGAGCTGTTTTTT; CDR3 protein: CASSGRQTGELFF; V gene: TRBV2; D gene: .; J gene: TRBJ2-2; clone size: once
CDR3 DNA: TGTGCCAGCTCACCAAGCGGAGAGGCAGAGACCCAGTACTTC; CDR3 protein: CASSPSGEAETQYF; V gene: TRBV18; D gene: .; J gene: TRBJ2-5; clone size: .